This T cell receptor (beta chain) was sequenced for a study of CD8 T cells in Susac syndrome. The CDR3 is 15 residues long. Only one count was recorded for this clonotype. Reverse transcription of roughly 0.45 to 1 ug RNA was performed with random hexamers. Using its own MiXCR run on the immunoSEQ multiplex PCR reads, TCRdb lists one record per CDR3 protein. This table holds around 100,000 distinct CDR3 sequences, 95% found once. The Susac syndrome patients fit the recently defined diagnostic criteria for definite or probable disease. Material for sequencing was CD8+ T cells from PBMCs. This chain joins TRBV21-1 and TRBJ2-5; the DNA was not used to check the table's D call, TRBD2. TRBV21-1 corresponds to a pseudogene. The TCR originated in a human donor with Susac syndrome. CDR3 DNA sequence: TGTGCCAGCAGCGGGCCGGGACTAGGCCCTAGGACCCAGTACTTC. This translates into CASSGPGLGPRTQYF.